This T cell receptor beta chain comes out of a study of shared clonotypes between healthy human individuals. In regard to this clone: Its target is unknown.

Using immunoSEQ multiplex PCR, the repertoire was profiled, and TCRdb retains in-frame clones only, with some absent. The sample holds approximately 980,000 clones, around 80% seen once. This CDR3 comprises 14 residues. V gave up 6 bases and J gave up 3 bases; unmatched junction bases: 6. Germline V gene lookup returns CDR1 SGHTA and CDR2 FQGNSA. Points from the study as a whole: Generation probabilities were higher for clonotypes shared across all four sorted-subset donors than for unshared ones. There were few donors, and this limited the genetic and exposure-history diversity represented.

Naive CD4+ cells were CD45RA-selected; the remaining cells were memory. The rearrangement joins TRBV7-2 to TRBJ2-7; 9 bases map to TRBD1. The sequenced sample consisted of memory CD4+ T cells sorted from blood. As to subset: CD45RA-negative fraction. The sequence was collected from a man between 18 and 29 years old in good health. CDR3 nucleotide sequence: TGTGCCAGCAGACCAGACAGGGGGTACTACGAGCAGTACTTC. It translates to CASRPDRGYYEQYF.